This T cell receptor beta chain comes out of a study of shared clonotypes between healthy human individuals. Study-wide points: Non-shared clonotypes showed lower generation probabilities than clonotypes common to all four donors.

V lost 6 bases to trimming and J lost 4 bases; unmatched junction nucleotides: 12. This CDR3 contains 16 residues. Germline CDR1 reads MNHEY; CDR2 reads SMNVEV (reference sequence). The assay was carried out at the deep level. Some clones are missing from TCRdb's copy, which holds only in-frame ones; the method was immunoSEQ multiplex PCR. Of about 680,000 clones in the sample, around 92% were seen once. Naive-designated CD8 cells lacked CD45RO, were positively enriched for CCR7, and omitted terminally differentiated effector memory CD45RA+ cells. The donors were all Caucasian adults (living in Nashville, Tennessee). Concerning this clone: The antigen is undetermined.

What was sequenced was naive CD8+ T cells sorted from blood. This sequence originates from a man aged 25-45 years in good health. This sequence joins TRBV27 and TRBJ2-3; 8 positions agree with TRBD2. The CDR3 DNA is TGTGCCAGCAGCATATCAGCGGGAGAAGCACCAGATACGCAGTATTTT. Protein sequence: CASSISAGEAPDTQYF.